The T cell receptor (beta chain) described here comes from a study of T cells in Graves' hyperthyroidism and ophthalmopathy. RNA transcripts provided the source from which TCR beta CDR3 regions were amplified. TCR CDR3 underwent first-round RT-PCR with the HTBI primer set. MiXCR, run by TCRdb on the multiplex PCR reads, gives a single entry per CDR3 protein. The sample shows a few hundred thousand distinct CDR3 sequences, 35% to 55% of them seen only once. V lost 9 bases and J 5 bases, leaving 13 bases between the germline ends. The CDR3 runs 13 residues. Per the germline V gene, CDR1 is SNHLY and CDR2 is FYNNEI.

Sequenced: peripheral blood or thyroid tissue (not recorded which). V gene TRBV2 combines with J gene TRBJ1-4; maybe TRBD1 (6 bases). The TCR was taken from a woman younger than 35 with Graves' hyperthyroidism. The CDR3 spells CASERTANEKLFF. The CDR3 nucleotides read TGTGCCAGTGAGAGGACAGCAAATGAAAAACTGTTTTTT.